This entry concerns a single T cell receptor (beta chain). These data come from a study of blood T cell repertoires in COVID-19. In the study overall: The United States, Italy and Spain supplied acute and convalescent COVID-19 samples. PBMCs, B-cell-depleted T cells, or T cells were the source of the cDNA or gDNA that made up the material.

CDR1 and CDR2 (germline): DFQATT, SNEGSKA (reference sequence). This CDR3 has 14 residues. V was trimmed by 3 bases and J by 7 bases, leaving 18 bases between them. Cohort placement rested on clinical history that participants reported themselves. Original data processing: Reference gene primer amplification in the assay estimated nucleated cell counts. TCRdb keeps only in-frame clones here, not all; method: immunoSEQ multiplex PCR. The D gene and trimming were derived from the DNA, and the V and J assignments and clone size from that table. The data hold approximately 150,000 clones, with around four fifths observed a single time.

Sequenced input: PBMCs or T cells enriched from blood (not recorded which). This receptor was identified in a man aged 40-49 years with acute COVID-19. This chain joins TRBV20-1 and TRBJ1-2; weak D call: TRBD1 (6 bases). The CDR3 reads CSASFVGAQGGYTF. As DNA, the CDR3 is TGCAGTGCTAGTTTTGTGGGGGCGCAGGGTGGCTACACCTTC.